Below are 8 T cell receptor beta chains sequenced from a single sample in a study of T cells after posttransplantation cyclophosphamide (dated by TCRdb to 2015 to 2016). The library was prepared using the immunoSEQ multiplex PCR assay. The table was pulled from immuneACCESS by TCRdb, which kept in-frame rearrangements only. Such tables lose some clones; where checked, under half of the loss comes from unresolved V genes, and the rest has no known cause. The sample records 40,000 to 55,000 clones, none occurring a single time. Of the sample, about 2.2% falls within the top ten clones. Material for sequencing was PBMCs. Every receptor here comes from a middle-aged man in good health, CMV-negative, and a related stem cell transplant donor.

This clone was detected ten times or more. The chain links TRBV7-9 to TRBJ1-3; no clear D gene. CDR3 length equals 12 residues. Trimming shortened V by 7 bases and J by 9 bases, and 13 bases separated the two germline ends. Germline V lookup: CDR1 SEHNR, CDR2 FQNEAQ (reference sequence). CDR3 nucleotide sequence: TGTGCCAGCACCCCAGATATTGGCACCATATATTTT. This encodes CASTPDIGTIYF.

There are many counts of this clone. The chain is built from TRBV2 and TRBJ1-1; the match to TRBD1 covers 12 bases. J was trimmed by 8 bases and V by 1 base; bases with no gene match: 8. Per germline, CDR1 SNHLY and CDR2 FYNNEI. The CDR3 totals 16 residues. The CDR3 sequence: CASSEGRGQGAGEAFF. DNA of the CDR3: TGTGCCAGCAGTGAAGGGAGGGGACAGGGGGCGGGGGAAGCTTTCTTT. The full variable domain, completed using reference TRBV2 and TRBJ1-1, is EPEVTQTPSHQVTQMGQEVILRCVPISNHLYFYWYRQILGQKVEFLVSFYNNEISEKSEIFDDQFSVERPDGSNFTLKIRSTKLEDSAMYFCASSEGRGQGAGEAFFGQGTRLTVV.

This clone was observed at least ten times. The gene calls are TRBV19 and TRBJ2-3; D gene uncertain. Deletions cut 3 bases from V and 1 base from J, with 11 bases between. CDR3 length equals 15 residues. CDR1 and CDR2 (germline): LNHDA, SQIVND (reference sequence). CDR3 nucleotide sequence: TGTGCCAGTAGTATGTGGCCGAGGCGCACAGATACGCAGTATTTT. Translation gives CASSMWPRRTDTQYF.

This clone was observed at least ten times. The genes are TRBV5-4 and TRBJ2-1; the D is unclear. The CDR3 covers 16 residues. Germline V gene sequence: CDR1 SGHNT, CDR2 YYREEE (reference sequence). The V end was cut by 1 base, the J end by 2 bases, with 13 bases between. CDR3 sequence (DNA): TGTGCCAGCAGCTTGAATGCGCGCGGTCCCTACAATGAGCAGTTCTTC. Translated: CASSLNARGPYNEQFF.

At least ten counts were recorded for this clone. CDR3 nucleotides: TGTGCCAGCAGCCTGACCGGGAGTACCTACGAGCAGTACTTC. Amino acid sequence: CASSLTGSTYEQYF. V gene TRBV6-1 combines with J gene TRBJ2-7; possibly TRBD2 for D (6 bases). The CDR3 has 14 residues. Per germline, CDR1 MNHNS and CDR2 SASEGT. V lost 6 bases and J 2 bases, leaving 14 bases between the germline ends.

This clone has at least ten counts. CDR3: CASRPGTYVNTGELFF. CDR3 in DNA: TGTGCCAGCAGGCCGGGGACTTACGTGAACACCGGGGAGCTGTTTTTT. The J gene is TRBJ2-2, the V gene TRBV11-1; tentatively, D is TRBD2 (6 bases). The germline V gene encodes CDR1 SGHAT and CDR2 FQDESV (reference sequence). The V end was cut by 6 bases, the J end by 1 base, with 15 bases between. The CDR3 has 16 amino acids. The full variable domain, its missing parts supplied by reference TRBV11-1 and TRBJ2-2, is EAEVAQSPRYKITEKSQAVAFWCDPISGHATLYWYRQILGQGPELLVQFQDESVVDDSQLPKDRFSAERLKGVDSTLKIQPAELGDSAMYLCASRPGTYVNTGELFFGEGSRLTVL.

Ten or more counts support this clone. The chain uses TRBV6-1 and TRBJ2-7, with 13 bases aligning to TRBD2. Germline V gives CDR1 MNHNS, CDR2 SASEGT. V was pared by 4 bases and J by 6 bases, with 9 bases of the junction left unmatched. The CDR3 has 16 residues. CDR3 in amino acids: CASSVIEGLAGSEQYF. The CDR3 DNA reads TGTGCCAGCAGTGTGATCGAGGGACTAGCGGGATCCGAGCAGTACTTC.

This clone showed up many times. This rearrangement joins TRBV19 to TRBJ1-5; D unresolved. Germline V lookup: CDR1 LNHDA, CDR2 SQIVND (reference sequence). The length of the CDR3 is 17 residues. V was pared by 1 base and J by 4 bases, with 17 bases between. The CDR3 spells CASSIGAREILNQPQHF. The CDR3, as DNA: TGTGCCAGTAGTATAGGGGCCCGGGAGATTTTGAATCAGCCCCAGCATTTT.